The present entry profiles one TCR beta chain with its context. This clone was seen once. Its antigen specificity is not known. Per-base qualities were not stored, and no clone one base away is much larger. At one collaborating source in Seattle, patients were enrolled during active infection and were followed longitudinally through the course of disease. Each collaborating institution followed its own protocols to collect whole blood in K2EDTA tubes. For TCRbeta analysis, collaborators shipped samples in one of three forms: frozen whole blood, isolated PBMCs, or DNA extracted from either of those sample types. The data belong to a study of blood T cell repertoires in COVID-19 (dated by TCRdb to about 2020). Background on the whole study: Samples from collaborators originated in the United States, Italy and Spain and spanned both the acute and convalescent phases of COVID-19. The material from the prospective study consisted of cDNA or gDNA derived from T cells, B-cell-depleted T cells, or PBMCs. The dataset comprised deeply sampled blood TCRbeta repertoires from subjects exposed to, actively infected with, or recovered from COVID-19. The repertoires were released in a freely available public database intended as a resource for research on the immune response to SARS-CoV-2. The samples were drawn from the first 160 participants of the ongoing ImmuneRACE study and from some 1,300 subjects provided by 6 global collaborators. A de-identified subject ID, COVID-19 status, age in years and sex were almost always included in the sample metadata. Where available, HLA class I and class II types were taken from metadata supplied by the sample provider and were not determined by assay-based typing.

TCRbeta CDR3 regions were amplified from genomic DNA by means of the immunoSEQ Assay, a bias-controlled multiplex PCR. As for the authors' bioinformatics: Within the assay, amplification of reference gene primers was used to estimate how many nucleated cells each sample contained. To quantify the absolute abundance of each unique TCRbeta CDR3 rearrangement, sequence reads were collapsed and filtered. Productive Simpson clonality was computed per sample as the square root of Simpson's diversity index over productive rearrangements. Not all clones reach the TCRdb copy of this immuneACCESS table, which keeps in-frame sequences only. Checked studies attribute under half of the gap to unresolved V genes and leave the rest unexplained. Clonal size and the V and J genes are those of that table, whereas D and trimming came from the DNA. The sample records roughly 380,000 clones, 89% of which are singletons. Less than 2% of the sample goes to the ten largest clones.

Study-level results and caveats: The amount of clinical and demographic metadata varied by source and participant and was provided uncurated.

Trimming at the junction amounts to 3 bases on V and 8 bases on J, and the germline ends lie 10 bases apart. Inclusive of the bounding cysteine and phenylalanine, the CDR3 is 13 residues long. Just CDR3 DNA is preserved here, 39 bases in frame from base 1. The germline V gene encodes CDR1 SGHTA and CDR2 FQGNSA. This TCR came from a middle-aged woman with COVID-19, enrolled during active disease. The sequenced material came from peripheral blood. This chain joins TRBV7-2 to TRBJ1-4, with TRBD1 perhaps the D gene, on 6 matching bases. The nucleotides are TGTGCCAGCAGCTTCAGGGGTCGGGAAAAACTGTTTTTT. This translates into CASSFRGREKLFF.